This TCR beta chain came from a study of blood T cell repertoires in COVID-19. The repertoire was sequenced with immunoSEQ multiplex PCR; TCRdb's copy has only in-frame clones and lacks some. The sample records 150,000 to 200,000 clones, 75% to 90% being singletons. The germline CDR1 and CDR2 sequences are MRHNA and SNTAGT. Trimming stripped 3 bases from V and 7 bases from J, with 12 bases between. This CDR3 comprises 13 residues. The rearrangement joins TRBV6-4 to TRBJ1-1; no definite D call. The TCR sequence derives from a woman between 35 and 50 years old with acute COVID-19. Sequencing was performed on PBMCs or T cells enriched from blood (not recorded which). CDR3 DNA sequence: TGTGCCAGCAGTGAAACAGACGGGAGTGAAGCTTTCTTT. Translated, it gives CASSETDGSEAFF.